This record covers a single TCR beta chain. Sequenced by immunoSEQ multiplex PCR; TCRdb stores in-frame clones only, minus some. The table shows about 110,000 clones, with 70% to 90% occurring only once. This specimen belongs to a study of blood T cell repertoires in COVID-19. The germline V gene has CDR1 MGHRA and CDR2 YSYEKL. This CDR3 has 17 residues. With V trimmed by 2 bases and J by 1 base, 7 bases remained unmatched. The genes are TRBV4-1 and TRBJ2-5, with 10 bases matching TRBD1. The sequenced sample was peripheral blood. The source is a man aged 35 to 55 with acute or convalescent COVID-19. The CDR3 nucleotides read TGCGCCAGCAGCCAAAGGAGATGGACAGGGGGCCAAGAGACCCAGTACTTC. Protein sequence: CASSQRRWTGGQETQYF.